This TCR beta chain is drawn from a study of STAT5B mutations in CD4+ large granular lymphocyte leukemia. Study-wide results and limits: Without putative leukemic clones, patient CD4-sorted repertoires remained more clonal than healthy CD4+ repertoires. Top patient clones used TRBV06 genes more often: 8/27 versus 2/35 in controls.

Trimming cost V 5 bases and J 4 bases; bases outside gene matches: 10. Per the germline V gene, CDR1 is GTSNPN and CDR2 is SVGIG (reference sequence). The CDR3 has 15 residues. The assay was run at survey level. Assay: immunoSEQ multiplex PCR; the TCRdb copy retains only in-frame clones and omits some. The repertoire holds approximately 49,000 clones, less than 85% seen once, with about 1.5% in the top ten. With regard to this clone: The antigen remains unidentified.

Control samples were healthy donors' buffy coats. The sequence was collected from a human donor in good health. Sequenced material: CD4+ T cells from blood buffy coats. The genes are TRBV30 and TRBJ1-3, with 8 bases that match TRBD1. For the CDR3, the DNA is TGTGCCTGGGCCAGGGACAGGACTTTCGGAAACACCATATATTTT. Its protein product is CAWARDRTFGNTIYF.